A selection of T cell receptor beta chains follows, all from one sample in a study of T-cell reconstitution after alpha-beta-depleted transplantation in children. TCRdb re-called the PCR reads with MiXCR, one entry per CDR3 protein. The sample lists about 540,000 distinct CDR3 sequences; around 18% were seen once. The source material was PBMCs from the stem cell graft donor, sampled from the stem cell graft. The receptor set was obtained from a human donor who donated a stem cell graft to a child with acute lymphoblastic leukemia. Both conserved end residues are part of each CDR3. A D gene is named only where the DNA matches it firmly. Rows give clone size only sometimes, using once, few, many, or a class for an expanded clone.

clone_size: few; v_call: TRBV10-3; j_call: TRBJ1-3; d_call: .; cdr3_nt: TGTGCCATCAGTGGGGACGGATTCTCTGGAAACACCATATATTTT; cdr3_aa: CAISGDGFSGNTIYF
clone_size: few; v_call: TRBV5-1; j_call: TRBJ2-5; d_call: .; cdr3_nt: TGCGCCAGCAGCCCTAGGGGCGGCCGCGCGGAGACCCAGTACTTC; cdr3_aa: CASSPRGGRAETQYF
clone_size: .; v_call: TRBV10-3; j_call: TRBJ1-5; d_call: TRBD1; cdr3_nt: TGTGCCATCAGTGATAAGTTAGGCGAGGGGGCAGAGGATCAGCCCCAGCATTTT; cdr3_aa: CAISDKLGEGAEDQPQHF
clone_size: .; v_call: TRBV5-1; j_call: TRBJ1-4; d_call: .; cdr3_nt: TGCGCCAGCAGCCCTGCCCTTGGGGGGGCGCAAACTAATGAAAAACTGTTTTTT; cdr3_aa: CASSPALGGAQTNEKLFF
clone_size: .; v_call: TRBV9; j_call: TRBJ1-2; d_call: .; cdr3_nt: TGTGCCAGCAGCGTACGCGTCCGAGGATCCTATGGCTACACCTTC; cdr3_aa: CASSVRVRGSYGYTF
clone_size: .; v_call: TRBV9; j_call: TRBJ2-1; d_call: TRBD2; cdr3_nt: TGTGCCAGCAGCGTAGACAGGCTAGCGGGAGCCTACAATGAGCAGTTCTTC; cdr3_aa: CASSVDRLAGAYNEQFF
clone_size: few; v_call: TRBV5-6; j_call: TRBJ1-5; d_call: .; cdr3_nt: TGTGCCAGCAGCTTGCGCCGGTGGAGTCGGGCCCAGCATTTT; cdr3_aa: CASSLRRWSRAQHF
clone_size: .; v_call: TRBV7-2; j_call: TRBJ2-3; d_call: TRBD2; cdr3_nt: TGTGCCAGCAGAGCGTCGAGCGGGAGAACAGATACGCAGTATTTT; cdr3_aa: CASRASSGRTDTQYF
clone_size: many; v_call: TRBV18; j_call: TRBJ2-3; d_call: .; cdr3_nt: TGTGCCAGCTCACCAGGGGCAGATACGCAGTATTTT; cdr3_aa: CASSPGADTQYF
clone_size: few; v_call: TRBV5-1; j_call: TRBJ1-2; d_call: .; cdr3_nt: TGCGCCAGCAGCCCGGAGGGGCCCAGACCCTTTGGTAATGGCTACACCTTC; cdr3_aa: CASSPEGPRPFGNGYTF
clone_size: .; v_call: TRBV5-1; j_call: TRBJ2-7; d_call: .; cdr3_nt: TGCGCCAGCTTCGGCGACGACTACGAGCAGTACTTC; cdr3_aa: CASFGDDYEQYF
clone_size: .; v_call: TRBV10-1; j_call: TRBJ2-7; d_call: .; cdr3_nt: TGCGCCAGCAGTGAGTCGTTCGAAGCGGGTGGCGGCGAGCAGTACTTC; cdr3_aa: CASSESFEAGGGEQYF
clone_size: .; v_call: TRBV7-3; j_call: TRBJ2-2; d_call: .; cdr3_nt: TGTGCCAGCAGCTTAAACCTTTTCACCGGGGAGCTGTTTTTT; cdr3_aa: CASSLNLFTGELFF
clone_size: .; v_call: TRBV11-2; j_call: TRBJ1-4; d_call: .; cdr3_nt: TGTGCCAGCAGTAGTATTGACGGGACGGATGAAAAACTGTTTTTT; cdr3_aa: CASSSIDGTDEKLFF
clone_size: few; v_call: TRBV20-1; j_call: TRBJ1-1; d_call: .; cdr3_nt: TGCAGTGCTAGAGCAGACGGATTGAACACTGAAGCTTTCTTT; cdr3_aa: CSARADGLNTEAFF
clone_size: .; v_call: TRBV5-1; j_call: TRBJ1-6; d_call: .; cdr3_nt: TGCGCCAGCAGCTTCGGGCAGACCTATTCACCCCTCCACTTT; cdr3_aa: CASSFGQTYSPLHF
clone_size: .; v_call: TRBV7-2; j_call: TRBJ2-7; d_call: TRBD2; cdr3_nt: TGTGCCAGCAGCTTCACCGGGACTAGCGGGAACGAGCAGTACTTC; cdr3_aa: CASSFTGTSGNEQYF
clone_size: few; v_call: TRBV5-1; j_call: TRBJ2-2; d_call: TRBD2; cdr3_nt: TGCGCCAGCAGGTCGACTAGCGGGATGACCGGGGAGCTGTTTTTT; cdr3_aa: CASRSTSGMTGELFF
clone_size: .; v_call: TRBV5-1; j_call: TRBJ2-1; d_call: .; cdr3_nt: TGCGCCAGCAGCTCGCTAAGCGGGCTCTACAATGAGCAGTTCTTC; cdr3_aa: CASSSLSGLYNEQFF
clone_size: .; v_call: TRBV7-9; j_call: TRBJ2-1; d_call: .; cdr3_nt: TGTGCCAGCAGCCCAGTAAGGGACAATGAGCAGTTCTTC; cdr3_aa: CASSPVRDNEQFF
clone_size: .; v_call: TRBV5-1; j_call: TRBJ2-7; d_call: TRBD2; cdr3_nt: TGCGCCAGCAGTCCCGGACTAGCGGGAGGGCCACGGTACGAGCAGTACTTC; cdr3_aa: CASSPGLAGGPRYEQYF
clone_size: few; v_call: TRBV5-1; j_call: TRBJ2-7; d_call: .; cdr3_nt: TGCGCCAGCAGCTTGGGGACACCGGACTACGAGCAGTACTTC; cdr3_aa: CASSLGTPDYEQYF
clone_size: .; v_call: TRBV5-1; j_call: TRBJ2-7; d_call: TRBD1; cdr3_nt: TGCGCCAGCAGCCCGGGGACAGCACTACCCCCCTACGAGCAGTACTTC; cdr3_aa: CASSPGTALPPYEQYF
clone_size: few; v_call: TRBV19; j_call: TRBJ2-7; d_call: TRBD2; cdr3_nt: TGTGCCAGTTCCGGGACTAGCGGGATGTCGCGGGAGCAGTACTTC; cdr3_aa: CASSGTSGMSREQYF
clone_size: .; v_call: TRBV5-1; j_call: TRBJ2-6; d_call: TRBD2; cdr3_nt: TGCGCCAGCAGCCCCTGGGGGGGTTGGGCTGGGGCCAACGTCCTGACTTTC; cdr3_aa: CASSPWGGWAGANVLTF
clone_size: .; v_call: TRBV6-2/TRBV6-3; j_call: TRBJ2-7; d_call: TRBD2; cdr3_nt: TGTGCCAGCAGTTACGGTCCGAGCGGGAGTACCCACGAGCAGTACTTC; cdr3_aa: CASSYGPSGSTHEQYF
clone_size: few; v_call: TRBV12-3/TRBV12-4; j_call: TRBJ2-7; d_call: TRBD2; cdr3_nt: TGTGCCAGCGCCTTGACAGCATCCTGGGCTAGCGGGAAACGGCGTTACGAGCAGTACTTC; cdr3_aa: CASALTASWASGKRRYEQYF
clone_size: few; v_call: TRBV20-1; j_call: TRBJ1-5; d_call: .; cdr3_nt: TGCAGTGCCCACCGGGAGGGTAGCAATCAGCCCCAGCATTTT; cdr3_aa: CSAHREGSNQPQHF
clone_size: .; v_call: TRBV12-3/TRBV12-4; j_call: TRBJ2-4; d_call: .; cdr3_nt: TGTGCCAGCAGTTTCCCGGACTCCCTTTCGGACATTCAGTACTTC; cdr3_aa: CASSFPDSLSDIQYF